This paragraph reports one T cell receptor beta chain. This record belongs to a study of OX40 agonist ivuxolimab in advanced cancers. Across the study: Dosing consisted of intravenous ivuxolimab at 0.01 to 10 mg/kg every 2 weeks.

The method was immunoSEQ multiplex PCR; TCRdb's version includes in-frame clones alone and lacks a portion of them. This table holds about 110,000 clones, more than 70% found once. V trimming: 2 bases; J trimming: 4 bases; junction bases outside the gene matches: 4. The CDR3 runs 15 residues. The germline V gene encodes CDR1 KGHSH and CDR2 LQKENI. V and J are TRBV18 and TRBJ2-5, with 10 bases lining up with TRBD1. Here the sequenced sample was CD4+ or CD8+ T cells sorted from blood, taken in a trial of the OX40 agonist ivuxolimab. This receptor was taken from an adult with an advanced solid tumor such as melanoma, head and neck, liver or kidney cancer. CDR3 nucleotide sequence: TGTGCCAGCTCACCAGGGACAGGGGCAGGAGAGACCCAGTACTTC. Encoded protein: CASSPGTGAGETQYF.